These T cell receptor beta chains were read from a single sample in a study of blood T cells in healthy people across ages. TCRdb itself ran the 5' RACE reads through MiXCR, one entry per CDR3 protein. This table has 1,500,000 or so distinct CDR3 sequences, roughly 60% appearing once. Sample: blood. The receptors were sampled from a man between 18 and 35 years old in good health. CDR3s include the opening cysteine and the closing phenylalanine or tryptophan. A D gene is named only where the DNA matches it firmly. The size field is filled for only some rows; it gives once, few, many or a size class.

d_call clone_size j_call v_call cdr3_nt cdr3_aa
TRBD1 few TRBJ1-2 TRBV6-5 TGTGCCAGCAGTTACACTAACAGGGGCCTCTACGGCTACACCTTC CASSYTNRGLYGYTF
- - TRBJ2-6 TRBV10-3 TGTGCCATCAGCCAGTCTGGGGCCAACGTCCTGACTTTC CAISQSGANVLTF
- few TRBJ2-5 TRBV27 TGTGCCAGCAGTTCTCGGGGTAGCAAGAACCAAGAGACCCAGTACTTC CASSSRGSKNQETQYF
- - TRBJ2-7 TRBV4-1 TGCGCCAGCAGCCAAACAGGTATAAACGAGCAGTACTTC CASSQTGINEQYF
TRBD1 - TRBJ2-7 TRBV27 TGTGCCAGCAGTTCGCTACCCCCTTACGACAGGGAAAATCACGAGCAGTACTTC CASSSLPPYDRENHEQYF
- - TRBJ2-3 TRBV12-3/TRBV12-4 TGTGCCAGCACCATGGAACGTATCACAGATACGCAGTATTTT CASTMERITDTQYF
- once TRBJ2-3 TRBV18 TGTGCCAGCTCACGACAGAAGATCGGAGATACGCAGTATTTT CASSRQKIGDTQYF
- - TRBJ1-2 TRBV10-2 TGCGCCAGCAGTGAGTCGGGCGGGGGTTACTATGGCTACACCTTC CASSESGGGYYGYTF
- - TRBJ2-1 TRBV11-2 TGTGCCAGCAGCTCCTCTTGGGAGTTTGAGCAGTTCTTC CASSSSWEFEQFF
- - TRBJ2-1 TRBV6-5 TGTGCCAGCAGCGTATCGACGGATAATGAGCAGTTCTTC CASSVSTDNEQFF
TRBD2 - TRBJ2-2 TRBV29-1 TGCAGCGTGAGACTAGCATCCGGGGAGCTGTTTTTT CSVRLASGELFF
- - TRBJ1-6 TRBV7-8 TGTGCCAGCAGCTTAGACGTCATGAATTCACCCCTCCACTTT CASSLDVMNSPLHF
- once TRBJ2-3 TRBV24-1 TGTGCCACCAGTGAGTTGCCCGGAGGCACAGATACGCAGTATTTT CATSELPGGTDTQYF
- - TRBJ1-1 TRBV4-1 TGCGCCAGCAGCCACCTCAAGGGACACTCGAACACTGAAGCTTTCTTT CASSHLKGHSNTEAFF
- few TRBJ2-1 TRBV27 TGTGCCAGCAGTTTCCATCCAAATGAGCAGTTCTTC CASSFHPNEQFF
- - TRBJ1-2 TRBV21-1 TGTGCCAACAGCACTGTCTATGGCTACACCTTC CANSTVYGYTF
- - TRBJ1-4 TRBV6-5 TGTGCCTGCGCGAGGACAGCCAATTATGAAAAACTGTTTTTT CACARTANYEKLFF